The sequence of this T cell receptor (beta chain) was determined in a study of human T cells and chemical hapten exposure. Study summary: Among samples, TCR yields varied mainly because of small differences in pooled library volume.

This clonotype was recorded at least ten times. No antigen is known for it. The V and J ends lost 1 base and 4 bases respectively, with 3 bases between them. The CDR3 extends over 12 amino acids. Germline V lookup: CDR1 SGHVS, CDR2 FQNEAQ. TCRdb re-called the RACE reads with MiXCR, one entry per CDR3 protein. The top ten clones hold 11% to 15% of a sample with about 42,000 distinct CDR3 sequences, approximately 9.5% of them seen once. Time point given: patch test 2, 6 weeks after DPC sensitization. Treatment in this sample: therapeutic diphenylcyclopropenone sensitization with weekly scalp DPC. RNA extraction used unfractionated whole blood as the source of total RNA. Study conclusions and caveats: DPC sensitization produced no change in TCRs with frequency above 1 in 1000.

Sequencing used whole blood, obtained in connection with sensitization to the hapten diphenylcyclopropenone (DPC). The chain is built from TRBV7-8 and TRBJ2-3; D is unresolved. This receptor was taken from a woman aged 25 to 39 with alopecia areata. Some clones in this sample may be carry-over from other donors' samples. The chain's CDR3 is CASSLESDTQYF. The CDR3 DNA is TGTGCCAGCAGCTTAGAGTCAGATACGCAGTATTTT.